The 6 T cell receptor beta chains below were found in one sample sequenced in a study of cytomegalovirus exposure and HLA in healthy donors. The PCR ran on 60 Vbeta and 13 Jbeta primers. TCRdb's copy holds only in-frame clones and misses some; the assay was immunoSEQ multiplex PCR. The sample holds under 200,000 clones, 70% to 90% seen once. The sample comprised PBMCs. These receptors came from a man aged 18-30 years in good health and CMV-seropositive.

The genes are TRBV29-1 and TRBJ1-2, with 9 positions matching TRBD1. The CDR3 totals 14 residues. Germline CDR1 reads SQVTM; CDR2 reads ANQGSEA. J lost 8 bases, V lost 6 bases, and 13 bases had no gene match. In nucleotides, the CDR3 is TGCAGCGTCTCCGGGACAGGGATCCTGAGGGGCTACACCTTC. It encodes CSVSGTGILRGYTF.

V usage is TRBV10-3 and J usage is TRBJ2-7; TRBD2 is a possible D gene (5 bases). Between the trimmed V and J ends, which lost 7 bases and 3 bases, there was a span of 19 bases. There are 15 residues in the CDR3. Germline V gene lookup returns CDR1 ENHRY and CDR2 SYGVKD. DNA of the CDR3: TGTGCCATCATCGCCCGCCTGGACGGAGGCTACGAGCAGTACTTC. As protein: CAIIARLDGGYEQYF.

V usage is TRBV5-5 and J usage is TRBJ1-1; TRBD1 aligns across 12 bases. The CDR3 length is 18 residues. With V trimmed by 4 bases and J by 6 bases, 16 bases remained unmatched. Germline V CDR1 and CDR2: SGHKS, YYEKEE (reference sequence). The CDR3 is CASSQPPGQGAQTAEAFF. The CDR3 DNA is TGTGCCAGCAGCCAACCGCCGGGACAGGGGGCGCAGACCGCTGAAGCTTTCTTT.

The genes are TRBV28 and TRBJ1-1; TRBD1 aligns across 8 bases. The CDR3 loop spans 17 amino acids. V was clipped by 8 bases and J by 5 bases; unmatched bases: 19. Germline V gene lookup returns CDR1 MDHEN and CDR2 SYDVKM. The CDR3 bases are TGTGCCAGCCCCCCCACCGGGGACAGGTTGGTAGAAACTGAAGCTTTCTTT. Its translation: CASPPTGDRLVETEAFF. The full variable domain, rest sourced from reference TRBV28 and TRBJ1-1, is DVKVTQSSRYLVKRTGEKVFLECVQDMDHENMFWYRQDPGLGLRLIYFSYDVKMKEKGDIPEGYSVSREKKERFSLILESASTNQTSMYLCASPPTGDRLVETEAFFGQGTRLTVV.

This clone was detected a few times. The V call is TRBV4-3, the J call TRBJ2-2, with TRBD1 matching 11 bases. J lost 4 bases, V lost 3 bases, and 4 bases had no gene match. The CDR3 contains 16 residues. The germline gives CDR1 LGHNA, CDR2 YSLEER. The CDR3 coding sequence is TGCGCCAGCAGCCAGGACAGGGGGCGGAGCACCGGGGAGCTGTTTTTT. Translated: CASSQDRGRSTGELFF.

V gene TRBV4-1 combines with J gene TRBJ2-7, with 7 nucleotides matching TRBD1. CDR3 length: 16 amino acids. The V gene's germline CDR1 is MGHRA and CDR2 YSYEKL. Trimming took 1 base from V and 1 from J; bases not matched to a gene: 7. CDR3 coding DNA: TGCGCCAGCAGCCAAGGGACGGGACAGTTATCCTACGAGCAGTACTTC. Its translation is CASSQGTGQLSYEQYF.